Following are 7 T cell receptor beta chains from one sample sequenced in a study of blood T cells in healthy people across ages. A second PCR of roughly 6 to 12 cycles used a sample-barcoded 5' primer and a J-beta primer mix. Via MiXCR, TCRdb re-called the 5' RACE reads, giving one row per CDR3 protein. Of hundreds of thousands of distinct CDR3 sequences in the sample, 45% to 70% were seen once. Sequencing used blood. The receptors come from a man aged 35-49 years in good health.

This clonotype was seen only a few times. This chain links TRBV5-1 with TRBJ2-3; TRBD1 matches at 7 bases. Trimming removed 4 bases from V and 0 bases from J; junction bases left unmatched: 8. The germline gives CDR1 SGHRS, CDR2 YFSETQ. CDR3 length: 16 amino acids. The CDR3 DNA reads TGCGCCAGCAGCCTAGATGGGGACAGAAGCACAGATACGCAGTATTTT. Its protein product is CASSLDGDRSTDTQYF. Looking up the rest from reference TRBV5-1 and TRBJ2-3 gives the full variable domain: KAGVTQTPRYLIKTRGQQVTLSCSPISGHRSVSWYQQTPGQGLQFLFEYFSETQRNKGNFPGRFSGRQFSNSRSEMNVSTLELGDSALYLCASSLDGDRSTDTQYFGPGTRLTVL.

The chain employs TRBV28 and TRBJ1-2, with D tentatively TRBD1 (5 bases). V shed 3 bases and J shed 4 bases, with 12 bases lying between them. Per germline, CDR1 MDHEN and CDR2 SYDVKM. CDR3 length: 14 amino acids. CDR3 nucleotide sequence: TGTGCCAGCAGTTTCCCCGGGACTCTCTATGGCTACACCTTC. This sequence encodes CASSFPGTLYGYTF.

The chain couples TRBV27 to TRBJ2-7; D is ambiguous. Germline CDR1 MNHEY, CDR2 SMNVEV (reference sequence). The ends were cut back, 2 bases at V and 0 bases at J, with 8 bases in the middle. This CDR3 region has 14 residues. The CDR3 spells CASSLHPDSYEQYF. The DNA for the CDR3 is TGTGCCAGCAGTTTACACCCCGACTCCTACGAGCAGTACTTC.

The gene calls are TRBV5-1 and TRBJ1-4; the D is unclear. The CDR3 has 15 residues. V was cut by 0 bases and J by 5 bases, with 11 bases left in between. Looked up from germline, CDR1 is SGHRS and CDR2 is YFSETQ. The CDR3 region has the DNA TGCGCCAGCAGCTTGGGTGGCAGCATAAATGAAAAACTGTTTTTT. It yields the protein CASSLGGSINEKLFF. The variable domain in full, with the rest retrieved from reference TRBV5-1 and TRBJ1-4, is KAGVTQTPRYLIKTRGQQVTLSCSPISGHRSVSWYQQTPGQGLQFLFEYFSETQRNKGNFPGRFSGRQFSNSRSEMNVSTLELGDSALYLCASSLGGSINEKLFFGSGTQLSVL.

This chain joins TRBV20-1 and TRBJ1-1; D perhaps matches TRBD1 (5 bases). The germline CDR1 and CDR2 sequences are DFQATT and SNEGSKA (reference sequence). CDR3 size: 14 residues. V shed 0 bases and J shed 6 bases, with 14 bases lying between them. CDR3 residues: CSARDRRDGPEAFF. For the CDR3, the DNA is TGCAGTGCTAGAGATCGTCGGGACGGACCTGAAGCTTTCTTT.

This clonotype occurred a few times. This sequence joins TRBV13 and TRBJ2-3, with TRBD2 matching over 12 bases. Trimming removed 3 bases from V and 4 bases from J; junction bases left unmatched: 2. Germline assignment: CDR1 PRHDT and CDR2 FYEKMQ (reference sequence). The CDR3 runs to 15 residues. The CDR3 coding sequence is TGTGCCAGCAGCTTCGGGACTAGCGGGCCAGATACGCAGTATTTT. It encodes CASSFGTSGPDTQYF.

The gene calls are TRBV28 and TRBJ2-7; 14 nucleotides align to TRBD2. The V gene's germline CDR1 is MDHEN and CDR2 SYDVKM. CDR3 size: 16 residues. V trimming: 11 bases; J trimming: 7 bases; junction bases outside the gene matches: 16. DNA for the CDR3: TGTGCCTCACCGACTAGCGGGGGGGCCTACAATGATGAGCAGTACTTC. Amino acid sequence: CASPTSGGAYNDEQYF. Based on the CDR3 plus reference TRBV28 and TRBJ2-7, the full variable domain is DVKVTQSSRYLVKRTGEKVFLECVQDMDHENMFWYRQDPGLGLRLIYFSYDVKMKEKGDIPEGYSVSREKKERFSLILESASTNQTSMYLCASPTSGGAYNDEQYFGPGTRLTVT.